Listed below are T cell receptor beta chains from one sample, sequenced in a study of early T cells in non-severe SARS-CoV-2 infection. TCRdb re-analysed the 5' RACE reads in MiXCR, keeping a single row per CDR3 protein. The sample comprises just under 85,000 distinct CDR3 sequences, over 9.5% of which are singletons, and over 7.5% rests with the top ten. Sequences were derived from whole blood, sampled at baseline. The origin of the receptors is an adult who was a healthcare worker with PCR-confirmed SARS-CoV-2 infection or an uninfected control (not recorded which). Both conserved end residues are part of each CDR3. Each record gives: D gene, clone size, V gene, J gene, CDR3 DNA, CDR3 protein. The D gene is left open where the match is weak. Where a row states a size, it is once, few, many or the class of an expanded clone; other rows omit it.

D: .; size: .; V: TRBV2; J: TRBJ2-7; DNA: TGTGCCAGCAGTGAAGGGAATACGGCCTACGATCAGTACTTC; CDR3: CASSEGNTAYDQYF
D: TRBD2; size: many; V: TRBV6-1; J: TRBJ2-5; DNA: TGTGCCAGCAGTGAAGCGAGTCTAGCGGGAAGCCAGTACTTC; CDR3: CASSEASLAGSQYF
D: .; size: few; V: TRBV6-5; J: TRBJ2-1; DNA: TGTGCCAGCAGTTATATCTGGGGGAATGAGCAGTTCTTC; CDR3: CASSYIWGNEQFF
D: TRBD2; size: many; V: TRBV7-9; J: TRBJ2-3; DNA: TGTGCCAGCAGCGTAGGACTAGCGGGAGTAACAGATACGCAGTATTTT; CDR3: CASSVGLAGVTDTQYF
D: .; size: .; V: TRBV12-3/TRBV12-4; J: TRBJ1-1; DNA: TGTGCCAGCAGAACCGGGGCCGGTTCTGAAGCTTTCTTT; CDR3: CASRTGAGSEAFF
D: .; size: many; V: TRBV9; J: TRBJ1-6; DNA: TGTGCCAGCAGCGTTGGGGGTTTCGATTCACCCCTCCACTTT; CDR3: CASSVGGFDSPLHF
D: .; size: many; V: TRBV7-8; J: TRBJ2-5; DNA: TGTGCCAGCAGCTTAGAAAGGGGCAGGAAAGAGACCCAGTACTTC; CDR3: CASSLERGRKETQYF
D: .; size: many; V: TRBV4-2; J: TRBJ2-5; DNA: TGTGCCAGCAGCCAATCCCCTAGCGCCATGGGGGAGACCCAGTACTTC; CDR3: CASSQSPSAMGETQYF
D: .; size: medium-sized; V: TRBV4-1; J: TRBJ2-1; DNA: TGCGCCAGCAGCCAAGATCAAGGGGTTGTCGGGGGTAGGTACAATGAGCAGTTCTTC; CDR3: CASSQDQGVVGGRYNEQFF
D: .; size: .; V: TRBV6-2/TRBV6-3; J: TRBJ1-5; DNA: TGTGCCAGCAGCCTAGACTCGCTCGGCAATCAGCCCCAGCATTTT; CDR3: CASSLDSLGNQPQHF
D: .; size: many; V: TRBV28; J: TRBJ2-1; DNA: TGTGCCAGCACGGGCTGGGCATACAATGAGCAGTTCTTC; CDR3: CASTGWAYNEQFF
D: .; size: few; V: TRBV21-1; J: TRBJ2-2; DNA: TGTGCCAGCAGTCTTAGGCCGGACGAAGCTCGCGTCCCCGGGGAGCTGTTTTTT; CDR3: CASSLRPDEARVPGELFF
D: .; size: .; V: TRBV20-1; J: TRBJ2-3; DNA: TGCAGTGTCAAGCAAGGAACAAACACAGATACGCAGTATTTT; CDR3: CSVKQGTNTDTQYF
D: .; size: large; V: TRBV27; J: TRBJ2-7; DNA: TGTGCCAGCAGTCCGACGGTGGCTGGCGAGCAGTACTTC; CDR3: CASSPTVAGEQYF
D: .; size: many; V: TRBV7-2; J: TRBJ2-5; DNA: TGTGCCAGTTCCTCTGACGGGGGCCCCGAAGGGGGTGGTCAAGAGACCCAGTACTTC; CDR3: CASSSDGGPEGGGQETQYF
D: .; size: many; V: TRBV3-1; J: TRBJ1-5; DNA: TGTGCCAGCAGCCAAGAATCCGGGACCGAGAAAATCAATCAGCCCCAGCATTTT; CDR3: CASSQESGTEKINQPQHF
D: .; size: .; V: TRBV18; J: TRBJ2-5; DNA: TGTGCCAGCTCACCATCGAAAGGTCAGGCTAGCCAAGAGACCCAGTACTTC; CDR3: CASSPSKGQASQETQYF
D: TRBD1; size: many; V: TRBV7-3; J: TRBJ2-7; DNA: TGTGCCAGCAGCTTAGAGCTAACAGGGGTTTTGAACTTC; CDR3: CASSLELTGVLNF
D: TRBD1; size: many; V: TRBV11-2; J: TRBJ2-7; DNA: TGTGCCAGCAGCACAGGGGGACAGGGGACCGAGCAGTACTTC; CDR3: CASSTGGQGTEQYF
D: .; size: few; V: TRBV25-1; J: TRBJ2-2; DNA: TGTGCCAGCAGTGAGCGAAGCCCTCCCGGGGAGCTGTTTTTT; CDR3: CASSERSPPGELFF
D: TRBD2; size: few; V: TRBV12-3/TRBV12-4; J: TRBJ2-7; DNA: TGTGCCAGCACCTTGGGAGGGCCCTACGAGCAGTACTTC; CDR3: CASTLGGPYEQYF
D: TRBD1; size: .; V: TRBV20-1; J: TRBJ2-3; DNA: TGCAGTGCTAGAGACCCGGACAGGGGACATGGAGATACGCAGTATTTT; CDR3: CSARDPDRGHGDTQYF
D: .; size: few; V: TRBV3-1; J: TRBJ2-7; DNA: TGTGCCAGCAGCCAAGAATTACGGGGTGCGGGAAGCGAGCAGTACTTC; CDR3: CASSQELRGAGSEQYF
D: .; size: many; V: TRBV5-4; J: TRBJ2-1; DNA: TGTGCCAGCAGCCCCCTTGGGCTAGCGCGAAGCTCCTACAATGAGCAGTTCTTC; CDR3: CASSPLGLARSSYNEQFF
D: TRBD2; size: few; V: TRBV9; J: TRBJ2-7; DNA: TGTGCCAGCAGCGGGTATGGACTAGCGGGAGCCTCAACCTACGAGCAGTACTTC; CDR3: CASSGYGLAGASTYEQYF
D: .; size: .; V: TRBV6-6; J: TRBJ2-6; DNA: TGTGCCAGCCTCAGGCCCACGGCCTCTGGGGCCAACGTCCTGACTTTC; CDR3: CASLRPTASGANVLTF
D: TRBD2; size: many; V: TRBV30; J: TRBJ2-7; DNA: TGTGCCTGGAGTGTGGGAGGGTACGAGCAGTACTTC; CDR3: CAWSVGGYEQYF
D: TRBD2; size: few; V: TRBV28; J: TRBJ2-7; DNA: TGTGCCAGCAGTTTCGGCGGGAGGGGCCACGAGCAGTACTTC; CDR3: CASSFGGRGHEQYF
D: .; size: .; V: TRBV27; J: TRBJ1-4; DNA: TGTGCCAGCAGTTTGACTCACCTTAATGAAAAACTGTTTTTT; CDR3: CASSLTHLNEKLFF
D: TRBD2; size: .; V: TRBV28; J: TRBJ2-7; DNA: TGTGCCAGCAGTTTGATTGGCGGGAGCTCCTACGAGCAGTACTTC; CDR3: CASSLIGGSSYEQYF
D: .; size: many; V: TRBV11-2; J: TRBJ2-5; DNA: TGTGCCAGCAGTTTTGGGGGTGGGCCAGGTCGAGAGACCCAGTACTTC; CDR3: CASSFGGGPGRETQYF
D: .; size: many; V: TRBV7-9; J: TRBJ2-6; DNA: TGTGCCAGCAGCTTAGCTGGGGCCAACGTCCTGACTTTC; CDR3: CASSLAGANVLTF
D: TRBD2; size: many; V: TRBV7-2; J: TRBJ2-1; DNA: TGTGCCAGCAGCTATGGCGGGAGTTACAATGAGCAGTTCTTC; CDR3: CASSYGGSYNEQFF
D: .; size: few; V: TRBV7-2; J: TRBJ2-1; DNA: TGTGCCAGCAGCGCCCGGACCGGGGGTGAGCAGTTCTTC; CDR3: CASSARTGGEQFF
D: TRBD2; size: .; V: TRBV20-1; J: TRBJ2-3; DNA: TGCAGTGCGGGCCTAGCGGGAGGGGTGAATACGCAGTATTTT; CDR3: CSAGLAGGVNTQYF
D: .; size: .; V: TRBV10-3; J: TRBJ2-7; DNA: TGTGCCATCAGGCAGGGGACCCCCTACGAGCAGTACTTC; CDR3: CAIRQGTPYEQYF
D: TRBD1; size: many; V: TRBV28; J: TRBJ1-2; DNA: TGTGCCAGCAGTCCCGGGACAGACTATGGCTACACCTTC; CDR3: CASSPGTDYGYTF
D: TRBD1; size: .; V: TRBV2; J: TRBJ2-2; DNA: TGTGCCAGCAGCGAACAGGGGCGCACCGGGGAGCTGTTTTTT; CDR3: CASSEQGRTGELFF
D: TRBD1; size: few; V: TRBV10-1; J: TRBJ2-5; DNA: TGCGCCAGCAGTGAGCTGAGACAGGGCAAGACCCAGTACTTC; CDR3: CASSELRQGKTQYF
D: .; size: .; V: TRBV2; J: TRBJ1-5; DNA: TGTGCCAGTGGGGGGGATAGCAATCAGCCCCAGCATTTT; CDR3: CASGGDSNQPQHF
D: .; size: .; V: TRBV5-1; J: TRBJ2-1; DNA: TGCGCCAGCACCCCCAGGGCCTCTATGCGTTCTGAGCAGTTCTTC; CDR3: CASTPRASMRSEQFF
D: .; size: .; V: TRBV11-2; J: TRBJ2-1; DNA: TGTGCCAGCAGCTTAGATGGAAAGGGCGGGGATGAGCAGTTCTTC; CDR3: CASSLDGKGGDEQFF
D: TRBD2; size: .; V: TRBV7-9; J: TRBJ2-5; DNA: TGTGCCAGCAGGATCGGGACTAGCCCACTAGAGACCCAGTACTTC; CDR3: CASRIGTSPLETQYF
D: .; size: .; V: TRBV7-2; J: TRBJ2-7; DNA: TGTGCCAGCGGCGGCCTCACTCACCACGAGCAGTACTTC; CDR3: CASGGLTHHEQYF
D: .; size: once; V: TRBV5-4; J: TRBJ2-2; DNA: TGTGTCAGCAGCCAGGGACTGGGGGTCCCCGGGGAGCTGTTTTTT; CDR3: CVSSQGLGVPGELFF
D: TRBD2; size: few; V: TRBV2; J: TRBJ2-1; DNA: TGTGCCAGCATAACTAGCGGGAGCAATGAGCAGTTCTTC; CDR3: CASITSGSNEQFF
D: .; size: .; V: TRBV20-1; J: TRBJ2-7; DNA: TGCAGTGCTAATAAGCGGGTCTCCTACGAGCAGTACTTC; CDR3: CSANKRVSYEQYF
D: .; size: many; V: TRBV7-2; J: TRBJ2-1; DNA: TGTGCCAGCACCCCAGGATGGGCAAATGAGCAGTTCTTC; CDR3: CASTPGWANEQFF
D: TRBD2; size: few; V: TRBV6-5; J: TRBJ2-2; DNA: TGTGCCAGCAGTTACTGGCTAGCGGGAGGTACCGGGGAGCTGTTTTTT; CDR3: CASSYWLAGGTGELFF
D: TRBD1; size: few; V: TRBV28; J: TRBJ2-2; DNA: TGTGCCAGCAGCATCCCCGGGACAGGGGCCGGGGAGCTGTTTTTT; CDR3: CASSIPGTGAGELFF
D: .; size: .; V: TRBV18; J: TRBJ2-5; DNA: TGTGCCAGCTCTCGGAAGGGGGAGACCCAGTACTTC; CDR3: CASSRKGETQYF